This entry lists 10 T cell receptor beta chains sequenced from one sample in a study of CD8 T cells in ankylosing spondylitis. TCRdb redid the calling of the 5' RACE reads with MiXCR, one entry per CDR3 protein. The sample records 750,000 to 850,000 distinct CDR3 sequences, about an eighth being singletons. Study outcomes and limitations: Ankylosing spondylitis blood seemed to carry a telltale TCR beta motif made of about 8 highly homologous variants.

Antigens for these TCRs are unknown. Sequenced sample: blood, either unsorted or a sorted T cell fraction (not recorded which). The receptors derive from a male donor with ankylosing spondylitis.

This chain uses TRBV24-1 with TRBJ2-3, with TRBD2 as a possible D gene (6 bases). The germline V gene has CDR1 KGHDR and CDR2 SFDVKD. The CDR3 contains 16 residues. V was shortened by 0 bases and J by 0 bases, with 9 bases between the two germline ends. The DNA of the CDR3 is TGTGCCACCAGTGATTTGATTGGGACTAGCACAGATACGCAGTATTTT. Residues: CATSDLIGTSTDTQYF.

This clonotype has a count of ten or more. The rearrangement links TRBV10-3 to TRBJ2-3, with TRBD1 matching 10 bases. Germline CDR1 and CDR2: ENHRY and SYGVKD. Losses at the gene ends were 4 bases for V and 4 bases for J; bases not matched to a gene: 2. The CDR3 covers 14 residues. The CDR3 bases are TGTGCCATCAGTGGGGGACAGGGGTCAGATACGCAGTATTTT. It specifies CAISGGQGSDTQYF.

This clonotype was seen a handful of times. The chain combines TRBV7-2 with TRBJ2-5, with 7 bases lining up with TRBD2. There are 16 residues in the CDR3. V trimming: 5 bases; J trimming: 2 bases; junction bases outside the gene matches: 11. Germline loops: CDR1 SGHTA, CDR2 FQGNSA. CDR3 protein: CASSPRGSLPQETQYF. The CDR3 DNA follows: TGTGCCAGCAGCCCGCGGGGGTCTCTTCCGCAAGAGACCCAGTACTTC.

The chain employs TRBV6-1 and TRBJ2-1, with 13 nucleotides matching TRBD2. The CDR3 spans 15 residues. Per the germline V gene, CDR1 is MNHNS and CDR2 is SASEGT. V lost 6 bases to trimming and J lost 5 bases; unmatched junction nucleotides: 4. Here the CDR3 DNA reads TGTGCCAGCAGACTAGCGGGGGGGCAAGACAATGAGCAGTTCTTC. It codes for CASRLAGGQDNEQFF.

This clonotype was recorded at least ten times. The chain uses TRBV20-1 and TRBJ2-3, with 9 bases aligning to TRBD1. CDR1 is DFQATT and CDR2 is SNEGSKA in the germline V gene (reference sequence). The J segment lost 5 bases and the V segment lost 6 bases, leaving 15 bases of the junction unmatched. The CDR3 consists of 16 residues. The DNA for the CDR3 is TGCAGTGCAACTAGCCCGGGACAGGGAGGGGGAGATACGCAGTATTTT. This encodes CSATSPGQGGGDTQYF.

The genes are TRBV29-1 and TRBJ1-4; the D is unclear. Trimming cost V 7 bases and J 2 bases, with 17 bases left between them. The CDR3 extends over 15 amino acids. CDR1 SQVTM and CDR2 ANQGSEA come from the germline V gene. The CDR3 protein is CSANRRSGTNEKLFF. Written as DNA, the CDR3 is TGCAGCGCCAACCGACGATCTGGGACTAATGAAAAACTGTTTTTT.

The V and J genes are TRBV20-1 and TRBJ2-7; either TRBD1 or TRBD2 may fit D (5 bases each). Germline-derived CDR1 and CDR2 are DFQATT and SNEGSKA (reference sequence). Trimming left V 0 bases short and J 3 bases short, with 15 bases between. This CDR3 is 15 amino acids long. This chain's CDR3 is CSARDLGEGSYEQYF. The CDR3 nucleotides read TGCAGTGCTAGAGATCTGGGGGAAGGAAGCTACGAGCAGTACTTC.

This clonotype has at least ten counts. This rearrangement joins TRBV20-1 to TRBJ2-1; tentative D call: TRBD2 (6 bases). The CDR3 spans 15 residues. Per germline, CDR1 DFQATT and CDR2 SNEGSKA (reference sequence). V lost 5 bases to trimming and J lost 0 bases, with 14 bases between them. Here the CDR3 DNA reads TGCAGTGCTCATAGCGGCAAGAGCTCCTACAATGAGCAGTTCTTC. Translating gives CSAHSGKSSYNEQFF.

CDR3 sequence (DNA): TGTGCCAGCAGTGTGTCAGGGGGAAACACCATATATTTT. Its translation is CASSVSGGNTIYF. The rearrangement joins TRBV2 to TRBJ1-3, with a possible D match to TRBD1 (5 bases). In germline, CDR1 is SNHLY, CDR2 FYNNEI. The CDR3 has 13 amino acids. V lost 4 bases, J lost 4 bases, and 8 bases lay in between.

This chain uses TRBV7-9 with TRBJ2-7, with TRBD1 identical over 9 bases. J lost 7 bases, V lost 5 bases, and 12 bases had no gene match. Germline CDR1 reads SEHNR; CDR2 reads FQNEAQ (reference sequence). This CDR3 is built from 15 residues. CDR3 DNA: TGTGCCAGCAGCCTTTCTAACCGGGACAGGGCTGAGCAGTACTTC. Translated: CASSLSNRDRAEQYF.